The present TCR beta chain was sequenced within a study of vaccination and CD4 T cells after COVID-19. CD4+ T cells that had been cultured provided DNA sequenced with the Oncomine TCR Beta short-read assay. In this case, cultured CD4+ T cells provided the extracted genomic DNA. One entry per CDR3 protein, called by TCRdb with MiXCR from the PCR reads. In the table there are about 10,000 distinct CDR3 sequences, 56% of which are singletons. CDR1 and CDR2 (germline): DFQATT, SNEGSKA (reference sequence). This CDR3 comprises 13 residues. The V end was cut by 4 bases, the J end by 0 bases, with 9 bases between. A remark on this clonotype: Its antigen is still unknown.

Treatment meaning: roughly ten-day PBMC culture with coronavirus spike peptide pools or control peptides (ViraFEST assay). The chain joins TRBV20-1 to TRBJ1-1; D unresolved. Sequenced input: CD4+ T cells from blood, cultured in vitro. This clonotype was sampled from a human donor who had recovered from COVID-19. The CDR3 DNA reads as TGCAGTGCTAAGGACCGGTTGAACACTGAAGCTTTCTTT. The encoded protein is CSAKDRLNTEAFF.